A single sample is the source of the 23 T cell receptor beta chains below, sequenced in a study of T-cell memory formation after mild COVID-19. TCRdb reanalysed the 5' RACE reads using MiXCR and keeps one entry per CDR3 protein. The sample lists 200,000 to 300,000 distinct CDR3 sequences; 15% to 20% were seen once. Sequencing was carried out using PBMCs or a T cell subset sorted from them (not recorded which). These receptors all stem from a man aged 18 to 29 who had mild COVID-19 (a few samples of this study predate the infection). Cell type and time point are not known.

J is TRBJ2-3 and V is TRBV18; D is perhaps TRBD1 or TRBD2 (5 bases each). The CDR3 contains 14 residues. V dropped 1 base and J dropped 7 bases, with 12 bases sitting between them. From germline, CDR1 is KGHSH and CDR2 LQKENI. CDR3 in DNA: TGTGCCAGCTCACCACGTGGGGACCCCAATACGCAGTATTTT. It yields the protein CASSPRGDPNTQYF.

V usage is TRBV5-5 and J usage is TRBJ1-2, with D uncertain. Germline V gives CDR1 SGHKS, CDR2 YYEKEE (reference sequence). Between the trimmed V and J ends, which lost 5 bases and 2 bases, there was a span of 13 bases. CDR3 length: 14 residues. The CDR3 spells CASRSWTTNYGYTF. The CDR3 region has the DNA TGTGCCAGCAGATCATGGACGACAAACTATGGCTACACCTTC. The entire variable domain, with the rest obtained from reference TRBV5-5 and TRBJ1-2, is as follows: DAGVTQSPTHLIKTRGQQVTLRCSPISGHKSVSWYQQVLGQGPQFIFQYYEKEERGRGNFPDRFSARQFPNYSSELNVNALLLGDSALYLCASRSWTTNYGYTFGSGTRLTVV.

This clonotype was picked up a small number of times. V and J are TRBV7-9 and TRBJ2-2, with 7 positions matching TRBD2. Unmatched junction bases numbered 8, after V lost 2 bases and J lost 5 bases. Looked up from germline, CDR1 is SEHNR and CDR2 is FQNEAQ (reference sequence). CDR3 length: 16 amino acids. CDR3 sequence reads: CASSLLSGIGTGELFF. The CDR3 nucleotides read TGTGCCAGCAGCTTACTCAGCGGGATAGGTACCGGGGAGCTGTTTTTT.

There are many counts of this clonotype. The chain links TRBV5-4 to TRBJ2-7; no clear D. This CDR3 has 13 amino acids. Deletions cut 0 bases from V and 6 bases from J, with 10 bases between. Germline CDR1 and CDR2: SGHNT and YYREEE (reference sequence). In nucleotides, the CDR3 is TGTGCCAGCAGCTTGGAACACGCGAGCGAGCAGTACTTC. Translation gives CASSLEHASEQYF.

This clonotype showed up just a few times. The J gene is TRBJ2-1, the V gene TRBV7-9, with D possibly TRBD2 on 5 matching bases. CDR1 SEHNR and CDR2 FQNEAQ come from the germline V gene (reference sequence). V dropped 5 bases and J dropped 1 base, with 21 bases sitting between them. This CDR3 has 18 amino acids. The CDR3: CASSVGGRGPRSYNEQFF. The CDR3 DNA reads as TGTGCCAGCAGCGTCGGAGGTAGAGGGCCACGGTCCTACAATGAGCAGTTCTTC.

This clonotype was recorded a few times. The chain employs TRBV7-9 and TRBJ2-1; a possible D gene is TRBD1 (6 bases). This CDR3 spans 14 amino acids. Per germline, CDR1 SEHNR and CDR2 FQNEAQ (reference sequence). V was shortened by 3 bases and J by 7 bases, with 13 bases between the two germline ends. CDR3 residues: CASSFRDNANEQFF. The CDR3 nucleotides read TGTGCCAGCAGCTTTAGGGACAACGCGAATGAGCAGTTCTTC.

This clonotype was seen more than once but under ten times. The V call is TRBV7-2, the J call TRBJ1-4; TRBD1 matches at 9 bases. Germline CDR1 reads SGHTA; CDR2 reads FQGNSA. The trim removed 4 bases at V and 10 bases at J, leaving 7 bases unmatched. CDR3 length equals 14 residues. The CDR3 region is CASSSGGTGRKLFF. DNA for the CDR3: TGTGCCAGCAGCTCCGGTGGGACAGGGAGAAAACTGTTTTTT. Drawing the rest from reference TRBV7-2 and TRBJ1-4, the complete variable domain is GAGVSQSPSNKVTEKGKDVELRCDPISGHTALYWYRQSLGQGLEFLIYFQGNSAPDKSGLPSDRFSAERTGGSVSTLTIQRTQQEDSAVYLCASSSGGTGRKLFFGSGTQLSVL.

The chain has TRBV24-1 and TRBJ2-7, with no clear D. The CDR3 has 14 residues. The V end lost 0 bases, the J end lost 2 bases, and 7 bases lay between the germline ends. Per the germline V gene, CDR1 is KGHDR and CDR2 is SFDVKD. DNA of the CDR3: TGTGCCACCAGTGATTTGACCGCGGCCTACGAGCAGTACGTC. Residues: CATSDLTAAYEQYV.

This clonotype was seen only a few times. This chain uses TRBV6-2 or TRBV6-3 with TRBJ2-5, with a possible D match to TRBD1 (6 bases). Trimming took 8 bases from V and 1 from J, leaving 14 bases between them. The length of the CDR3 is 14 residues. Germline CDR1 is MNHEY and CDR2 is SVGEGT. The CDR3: CASGRGPLQETQYF. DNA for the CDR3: TGTGCCAGCGGCAGGGGACCCCTCCAAGAGACCCAGTACTTC.

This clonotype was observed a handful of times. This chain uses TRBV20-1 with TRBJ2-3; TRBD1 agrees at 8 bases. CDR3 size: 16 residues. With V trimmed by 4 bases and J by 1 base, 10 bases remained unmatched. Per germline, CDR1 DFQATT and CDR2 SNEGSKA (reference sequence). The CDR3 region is CSATQGASRRTDTQYF. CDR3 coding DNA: TGCAGTGCTACCCAGGGGGCGAGCCGTCGCACAGATACGCAGTATTTT.

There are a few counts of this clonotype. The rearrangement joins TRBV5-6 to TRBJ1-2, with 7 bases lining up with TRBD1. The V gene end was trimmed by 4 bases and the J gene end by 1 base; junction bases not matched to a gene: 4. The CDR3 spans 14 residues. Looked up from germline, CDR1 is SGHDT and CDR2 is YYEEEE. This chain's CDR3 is CASSQGQRNYGYTF. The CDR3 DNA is TGTGCCAGCAGCCAGGGACAGCGTAACTATGGCTACACCTTC.

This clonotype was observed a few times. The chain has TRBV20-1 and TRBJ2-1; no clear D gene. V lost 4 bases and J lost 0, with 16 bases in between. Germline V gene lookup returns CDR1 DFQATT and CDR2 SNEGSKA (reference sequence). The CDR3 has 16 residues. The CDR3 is CSATRFAGDSYNEQFF. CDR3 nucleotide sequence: TGCAGTGCTACCCGCTTTGCTGGGGACTCCTACAATGAGCAGTTCTTC.

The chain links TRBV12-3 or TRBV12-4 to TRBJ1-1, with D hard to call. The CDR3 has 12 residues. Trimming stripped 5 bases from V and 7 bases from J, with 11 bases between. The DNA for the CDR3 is TGTGCCAGCAGTCGCGGACGGCTTGAAGCTTTCTTT. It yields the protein CASSRGRLEAFF.

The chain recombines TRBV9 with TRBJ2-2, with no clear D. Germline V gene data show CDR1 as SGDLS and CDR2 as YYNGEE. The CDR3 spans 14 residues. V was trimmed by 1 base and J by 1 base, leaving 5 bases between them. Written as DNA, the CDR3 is TGTGCCAGCAGCGTAACCGAGAACACCGGGGAGCTGTTTTTT. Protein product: CASSVTENTGELFF.

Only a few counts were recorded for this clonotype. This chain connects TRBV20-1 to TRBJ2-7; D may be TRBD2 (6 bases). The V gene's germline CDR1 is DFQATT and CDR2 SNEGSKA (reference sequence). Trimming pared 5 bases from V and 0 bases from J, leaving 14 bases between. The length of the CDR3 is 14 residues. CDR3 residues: CSAAHSGSSYEQYF. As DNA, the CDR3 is TGCAGTGCTGCCCATAGCGGAAGCTCCTACGAGCAGTACTTC.

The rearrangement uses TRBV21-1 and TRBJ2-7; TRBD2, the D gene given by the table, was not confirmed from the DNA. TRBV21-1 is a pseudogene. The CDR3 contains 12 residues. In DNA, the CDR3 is TGTGCCAGCAGCTTGGGCCTACTAGGGCAGTACTTC. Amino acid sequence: CASSLGLLGQYF.

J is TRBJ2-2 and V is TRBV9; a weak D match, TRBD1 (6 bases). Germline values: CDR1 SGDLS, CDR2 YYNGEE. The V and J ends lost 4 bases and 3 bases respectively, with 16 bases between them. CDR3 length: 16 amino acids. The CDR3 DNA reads TGTGCCAGCAGCACCCAGACAGGAGATTACACCGGGGAGCTGTTTTTT. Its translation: CASSTQTGDYTGELFF.

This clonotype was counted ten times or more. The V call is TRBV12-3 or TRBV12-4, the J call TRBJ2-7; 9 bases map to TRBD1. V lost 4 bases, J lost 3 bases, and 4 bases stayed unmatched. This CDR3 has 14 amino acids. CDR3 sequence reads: CASSSGTGIYEQYF. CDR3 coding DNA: TGTGCCAGCAGTTCGGGGACAGGGATCTACGAGCAGTACTTC.

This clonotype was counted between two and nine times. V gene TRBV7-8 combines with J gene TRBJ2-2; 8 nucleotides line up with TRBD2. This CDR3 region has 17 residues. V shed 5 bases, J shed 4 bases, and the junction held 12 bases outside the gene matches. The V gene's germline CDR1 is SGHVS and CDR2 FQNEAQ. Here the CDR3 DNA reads TGTGCCAGCAGCCTCCTGACGGGGGGGCCCTCCACCGGGGAGCTGTTTTTT. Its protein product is CASSLLTGGPSTGELFF.

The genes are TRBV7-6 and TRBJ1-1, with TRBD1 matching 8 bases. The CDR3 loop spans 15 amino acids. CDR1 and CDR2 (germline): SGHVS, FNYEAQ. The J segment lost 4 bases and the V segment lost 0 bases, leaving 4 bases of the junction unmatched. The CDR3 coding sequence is TGTGCCAGCAGCTTAGCGCCAGACAGGGGCACTGAAGCTTTCTTT. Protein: CASSLAPDRGTEAFF. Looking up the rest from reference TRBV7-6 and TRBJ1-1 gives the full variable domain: GAGVSQSPRYKVTKRGQDVALRCDPISGHVSLYWYRQALGQGPEFLTYFNYEAQQDKSGLPNDRFSAERPEGSISTLTIQRTEQRDSAMYRCASSLAPDRGTEAFFGQGTRLTVV.

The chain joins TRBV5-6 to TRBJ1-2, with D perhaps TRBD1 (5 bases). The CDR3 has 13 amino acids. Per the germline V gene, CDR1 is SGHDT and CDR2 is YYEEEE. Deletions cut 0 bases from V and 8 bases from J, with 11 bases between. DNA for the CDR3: TGTGCCAGCAGCTTGGCCGGGGGAAGCGGCTACACCTTC. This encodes CASSLAGGSGYTF.

The CDR3 DNA reads TGTGCCAGCAGCGTAAGAGGAGCGGGAGCCTCCGAGCAGTACTTC. The encoded protein is CASSVRGAGASEQYF. The chain carries TRBV9 and TRBJ2-7, with 8 bases lining up with TRBD2. The CDR3 has 15 residues. V gave up 1 base and J gave up 6 bases; unmatched junction bases: 9. Per germline, CDR1 SGDLS and CDR2 YYNGEE.

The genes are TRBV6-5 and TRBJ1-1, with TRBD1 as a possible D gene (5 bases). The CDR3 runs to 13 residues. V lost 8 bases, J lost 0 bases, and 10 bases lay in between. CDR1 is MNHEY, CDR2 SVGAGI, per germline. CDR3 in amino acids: CASLRGLNTEAFF. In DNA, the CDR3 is TGTGCCAGCCTGAGGGGTTTGAACACTGAAGCTTTCTTT.